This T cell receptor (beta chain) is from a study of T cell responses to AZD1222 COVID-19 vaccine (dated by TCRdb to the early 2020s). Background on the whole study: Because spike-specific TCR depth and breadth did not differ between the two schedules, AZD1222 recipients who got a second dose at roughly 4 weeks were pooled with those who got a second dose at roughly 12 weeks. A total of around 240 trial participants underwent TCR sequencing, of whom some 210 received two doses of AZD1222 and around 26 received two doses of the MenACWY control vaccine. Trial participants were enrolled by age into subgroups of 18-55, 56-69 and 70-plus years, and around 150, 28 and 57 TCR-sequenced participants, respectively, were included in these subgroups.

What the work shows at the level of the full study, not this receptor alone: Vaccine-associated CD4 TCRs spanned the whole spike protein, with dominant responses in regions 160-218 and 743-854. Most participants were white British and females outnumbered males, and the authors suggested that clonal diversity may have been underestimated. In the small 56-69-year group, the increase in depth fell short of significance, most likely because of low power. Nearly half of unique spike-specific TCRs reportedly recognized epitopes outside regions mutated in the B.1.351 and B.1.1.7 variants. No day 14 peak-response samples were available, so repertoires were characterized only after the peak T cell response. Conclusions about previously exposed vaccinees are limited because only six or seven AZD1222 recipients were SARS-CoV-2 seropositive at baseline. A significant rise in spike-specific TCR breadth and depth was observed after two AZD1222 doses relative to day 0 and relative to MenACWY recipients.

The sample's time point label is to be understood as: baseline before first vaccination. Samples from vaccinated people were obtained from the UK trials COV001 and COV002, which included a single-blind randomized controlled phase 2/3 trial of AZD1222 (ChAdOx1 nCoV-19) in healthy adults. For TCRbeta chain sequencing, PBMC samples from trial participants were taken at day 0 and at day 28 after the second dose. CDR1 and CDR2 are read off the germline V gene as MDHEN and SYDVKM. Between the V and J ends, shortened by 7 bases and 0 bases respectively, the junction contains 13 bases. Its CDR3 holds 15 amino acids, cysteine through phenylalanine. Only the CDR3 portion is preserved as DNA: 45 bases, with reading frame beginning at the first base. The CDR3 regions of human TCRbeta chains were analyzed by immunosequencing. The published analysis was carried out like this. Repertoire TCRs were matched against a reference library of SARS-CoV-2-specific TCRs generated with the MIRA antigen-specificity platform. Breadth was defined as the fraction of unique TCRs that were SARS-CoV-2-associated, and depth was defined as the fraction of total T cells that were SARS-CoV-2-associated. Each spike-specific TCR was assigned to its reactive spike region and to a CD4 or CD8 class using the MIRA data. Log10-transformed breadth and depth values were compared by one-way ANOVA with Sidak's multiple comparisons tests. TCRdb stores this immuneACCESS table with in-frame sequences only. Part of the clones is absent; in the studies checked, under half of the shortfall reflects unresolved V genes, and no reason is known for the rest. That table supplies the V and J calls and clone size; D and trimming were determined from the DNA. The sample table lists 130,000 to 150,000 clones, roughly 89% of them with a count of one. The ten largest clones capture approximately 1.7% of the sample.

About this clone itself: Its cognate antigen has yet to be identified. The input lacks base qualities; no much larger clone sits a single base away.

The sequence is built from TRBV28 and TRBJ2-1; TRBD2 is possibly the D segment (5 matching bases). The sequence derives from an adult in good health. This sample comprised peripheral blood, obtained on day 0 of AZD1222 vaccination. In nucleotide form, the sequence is TGTGCCAGCACACGCCCCGGGGTCTCCTACAATGAGCAGTTCTTC. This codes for CASTRPGVSYNEQFF.